This paragraph reports one T cell receptor (beta chain). Its antigen is not known. This sequence may be a read error, since a much larger clone differs from it by one base. This entry belongs to a study of T-cell reconstitution after alpha-beta-depleted transplantation in children. Study-level results: Elevated TCRbeta diversity at day 60 was traced, in some patients, to surviving recipient T cells and thymic progenitors. Newly produced T cells mostly accounted for T-cell counts and diversity one year post-transplant. Expanded clones from the graft, numbering several hundred, reportedly supplied alpha-beta T cells about two months after transplant.

CDR3 length: 14 amino acids. The authors prepared the TCRbeta library with unique molecular identifiers. MiXCR, applied by TCRdb to the PCR reads, yields one record per CDR3 protein. The sample holds 600,000 to 800,000 distinct CDR3 sequences, around 13% seen once. This specimen was PBMCs, taken before TCRalphabeta/CD19-depleted stem cell transplant. The chain is built from TRBV12-3 or TRBV12-4 and TRBJ2-7; D may be TRBD2 (6 bases). The sequence came from a girl aged 2 to 10 with congenital amegakaryocytic thrombocytopenia, due to receive a stem cell transplant. The CDR3 DNA reads TGTGCCAGCAGTTTAGGTGGAGGGCTCTACGAGCAGTCCTTC. Translation gives CASSLGGGLYEQSF.